Presented here are 5 T cell receptor beta chains from one specimen sequenced in a study of blood T cells in healthy people across ages (dated by TCRdb to the mid-2010s). Library method: 5' RACE. Sequencing relied on an Illumina HiSeq 2500. A second PCR of about 6 to 11 cycles was run with a J-beta primer mix and a sample-barcoded 5' primer. The public reads were reprocessed in TCRdb via fastp at Q25 and MiXCR, keeping in-frame beta chains. Rows matching on CDR3 protein sequence are summarized as one entry with the most common DNA and genes. This sample comprises around 1.5 million distinct CDR3 sequences, approximately 60% of them detected only once. The top ten hold 6.5% to 8% of the sample. The sample taken for sequencing was blood. The receptors derive from a man aged 18 to 35 in good health.

The rearrangement uses TRBV4-1 and TRBJ2-7; D is possibly TRBD1 (5 bases). V lost 1 base and J lost 2, with 12 bases in between. Germline values: CDR1 MGHRA, CDR2 YSYEKL. CDR3 length: 15 residues. The CDR3 reads CASSQGQYNPYEQYF. Written as DNA, the CDR3 is TGCGCCAGCAGCCAAGGACAGTATAATCCCTACGAGCAGTACTTC.

This chain uses TRBV2 with TRBJ1-2; tentatively, D is TRBD1 (6 bases). Germline loops: CDR1 SNHLY, CDR2 FYNNEI. V lost 4 bases, J lost 4 bases, and 10 bases lay in between. This CDR3 has 13 residues. The CDR3 is CASSASDSYGYTF. The CDR3 DNA reads TGTGCCAGCAGTGCGTCGGACAGCTATGGCTACACCTTC.

There are a few counts of this clonotype. The rearrangement links TRBV27 to TRBJ2-4, with TRBD2 matching 7 bases. The CDR3 covers 15 residues. CDR1 and CDR2 from the germline V gene are MNHEY and SMNVEV (reference sequence). V was clipped by 4 bases and J by 4 bases; unmatched bases: 7. The DNA of the CDR3 is TGTGCCAGCAGTTCAGTCGTGGGGGGGAAAAACATTCAGTACTTC. This sequence encodes CASSSVVGGKNIQYF.

This clonotype was observed a single time. The gene calls are TRBV29-1 and TRBJ1-1, with 8 bases lining up with TRBD1. V dropped 4 bases and J dropped 5; count of bases not matched to a gene: 6. This CDR3 has 13 amino acids. The germline V gene has CDR1 SQVTM and CDR2 ANQGSEA. CDR3 protein: CSVGQGLRTEAFF. The DNA for the CDR3 is TGCAGCGTTGGACAGGGGCTGAGGACTGAAGCTTTCTTT.

The J gene is TRBJ1-1, the V gene TRBV6-5, with D perhaps TRBD1 (6 bases). Per the germline V gene, CDR1 is MNHEY and CDR2 is SVGAGI. The CDR3 spans 13 residues. V was cut by 5 bases and J by 3 bases, with 10 bases left in between. The CDR3 reads CASSAWTDTEAFF. The CDR3 bases are TGTGCCAGCAGTGCCTGGACAGACACTGAAGCTTTCTTT.